Listed here is a single T cell receptor (beta chain). The target antigen is unknown. The sample originates from a study of T cell responses to AZD1222 COVID-19 vaccine. Findings of the study overall: Donors were largely white British and mainly female; clonal diversity was possibly underestimated. Spike as a whole was targeted by vaccine-associated CD4 TCRs, dominant at 160-218 and 743-854.

Clones were sequenced by immunoSEQ multiplex PCR, and TCRdb holds only the in-frame ones, with some missing. The sample has tens of thousands of clones, roughly 80% seen once. V shed 5 bases and J shed 1 base, with 14 bases lying between them. This CDR3 comprises 15 residues. Germline V gives CDR1 SGHTA, CDR2 FQGNSA. The V and J genes are TRBV7-2 and TRBJ2-5, with a possible D match to TRBD2 (6 bases). The sample was peripheral blood, taken on day 0 of AZD1222 vaccination. The receptor was isolated from an adult in good health. The chain's CDR3 is CASSKAGKIQETQYF. DNA of the CDR3: TGTGCCAGCAGCAAAGCGGGTAAAATCCAAGAGACCCAGTACTTC. Using reference TRBV7-2 and TRBJ2-5 for the parts outside the CDR3, the full variable domain is GAGVSQSPSNKVTEKGKDVELRCDPISGHTALYWYRQSLGQGLEFLIYFQGNSAPDKSGLPSDRFSAERTGGSVSTLTIQRTQQEDSAVYLCASSKAGKIQETQYFGPGTRLLVL.